The entry below describes one TCR beta chain. As processed by the authors: Amplifying reference gene primers gave estimates of nucleated cell counts. Produced via immunoSEQ multiplex PCR; TCRdb's table is partial and in-frame only. The DNA gave D and trimming, while V, J and clone size come from that table. The sample records fewer than 200,000 clones, roughly 84% being singletons. This CDR3 has 14 amino acids. V was shortened by 2 bases and J by 5 bases, with 10 bases between the two germline ends. Germline V lookup: CDR1 LNHDA, CDR2 SQIVND (reference sequence). This sample is drawn from a study of blood T cell repertoires in COVID-19. On the study more broadly: The United States, Italy and Spain were the sources of the acute and convalescent COVID-19 samples. Sources were T cells, B-cell-depleted T cells, or PBMCs; the material itself was cDNA or gDNA.

The source of this sequence is a man aged 55 to 70 who had recovered from COVID-19. Input material: peripheral blood. The chain has TRBV19 and TRBJ1-5; D unresolved. CDR3 amino acids: CASSIMGDHQPQHF. CDR3 nucleotide sequence: TGTGCCAGTAGTATAATGGGCGATCATCAGCCCCAGCATTTT.